Listed below are T cell receptor beta chains from one sample, sequenced in a study of blood T cell repertoires in COVID-19. Assay: immunoSEQ multiplex PCR; the TCRdb copy retains only in-frame clones and omits some. The sample has around 100,000 clones, approximately 91% seen once. Sequencing input: peripheral blood. These receptors all stem from a woman aged 70-85 years who had recovered from COVID-19. The CDR3 runs from the conserved cysteine through the conserved F or W. D genes are given only for firm matches. Clone size is shown for a subset of rows, as once, few, many or a class of expanded clone.

clone size | J gene | V gene | D gene | CDR3 DNA | CDR3 protein
. | TRBJ2-7 | TRBV5-1 | TRBD1 | TGCGCCAGCCCACAGGGGCCCTACGAGCAGTACTTC | CASPQGPYEQYF
. | TRBJ2-3 | TRBV6-5 | TRBD2 | TGTGCCAGCAGTTCGACCCGGACTAGCGGGGCCACGCAGTATTTT | CASSSTRTSGATQYF
. | TRBJ1-2 | TRBV19 | TRBD1 | TGTGCCAGTAGTACCCGGACAGGATGGAGCTACACCTTC | CASSTRTGWSYTF
. | TRBJ1-1 | TRBV27 | . | TGTGCCAGCAGTTTATCGTGGGGCAGGGTGAACACTGAAGCTTTCTTT | CASSLSWGRVNTEAFF
. | TRBJ2-2 | TRBV12-5 | . | TGTGCTAGTGGTTTGGCACAGGTCGGCGATACCACCGGGGAGCTGTTTTTT | CASGLAQVGDTTGELFF
. | TRBJ2-3 | TRBV5-1 | . | TGCGCCAGCAGCTTGGTGGGCTTCACTAGCACAGATACGCAGTATTTT | CASSLVGFTSTDTQYF
. | TRBJ1-3 | TRBV2 | . | TGTGCCAGCAGTCGTCAAGACTTGGGAAACACCATATATTTT | CASSRQDLGNTIYF
. | TRBJ1-2 | TRBV28 | TRBD1 | TGTGCCAGCAGTTTCGCAGCAGGGGGTCTTCACTATGGCTACACCTTC | CASSFAAGGLHYGYTF
once | TRBJ1-1 | TRBV30 | . | TGTGCCTGGAGTCCACCCGGGAAGACTGAAGCTTTCTTT | CAWSPPGKTEAFF
. | TRBJ1-2 | TRBV29-1 | TRBD1 | TGCAGCGTTGCCGGGACAGCCCTTACCTATGGCTACACCTTC | CSVAGTALTYGYTF
once | TRBJ2-3 | TRBV7-3 | . | TGTGCCAGCAGGGAGCGGGGCACAGATACGCAGTATTTT | CASRERGTDTQYF
. | TRBJ1-2 | TRBV12-3/TRBV12-4 | . | TGTGCCAGCAGCTTTCAAGCGCTCTATGGCTACACCTTC | CASSFQALYGYTF
. | TRBJ1-6 | TRBV21-1 | . | TGTGCCAGCAGCATTACAGGGAAGAATTCACCCCTCCACTTT | CASSITGKNSPLHF
. | TRBJ2-7 | TRBV4-3 | . | TGCGCCAGCAGCTCCCAAAAGCAGTACTTC | CASSSQKQYF
. | TRBJ2-5 | TRBV27 | . | TGTGCCAGCAGTTTAAGGCTAGCAGAGACCCAGTACTTC | CASSLRLAETQYF
once | TRBJ1-1 | TRBV27 | . | TGTGCCAGCAGCTTGCCCCCCGGGGGGATGAACACTGAAGCTTTCTTT | CASSLPPGGMNTEAFF
. | TRBJ2-3 | TRBV6-4 | . | TGTGCCAGCAGTCTGACAGGACCTAGCACAGATACGCAGTATTTT | CASSLTGPSTDTQYF
. | TRBJ2-1 | TRBV6-1 | TRBD2 | TGTGCCAGCAGTGAGGGACTAGCGGGATTTCTGGGATACAATGAGCAGTTCTTC | CASSEGLAGFLGYNEQFF
. | TRBJ1-5 | TRBV3-1/TRBV3-2 | . | TGTGCCAGCCCCAAGACAGGACGGAGAGGTGGCAGCAATCAGCCCCAGCATTTT | CASPKTGRRGGSNQPQHF
. | TRBJ2-7 | TRBV28 | . | TGTGCCAGCAGTTTATATGAGGGAGTCACCTACGAGCAGTACTTC | CASSLYEGVTYEQYF
. | TRBJ1-2 | TRBV9 | TRBD1 | TGTGCCAGCAGCCCCCGACAGGGATCGAAGATAAATGGCTACACCTTC | CASSPRQGSKINGYTF
once | TRBJ2-5 | TRBV18 | . | TGTGCCAGCTCACCACCGTCCAGGGGAGAGACCCAGTACTTC | CASSPPSRGETQYF
. | TRBJ1-4 | TRBV7-9 | . | TGTGCCAGCAGCCCTCAGGGTGAAAAACTGTTTTTT | CASSPQGEKLFF
. | TRBJ2-7 | TRBV5-5 | . | TGTGCCAGCAGCTTGACAGGGTCCTACGAGCAGTACTTC | CASSLTGSYEQYF
. | TRBJ2-1 | TRBV28 | . | TGTGCCAGCAGCCCCCGGGACACATACAATGAGCAGTTCTTC | CASSPRDTYNEQFF
once | TRBJ1-2 | TRBV18 | TRBD1 | TGTGCCAGCTCACTCTCCGGGACAGAAAACTATGGCTACACCTTC | CASSLSGTENYGYTF
once | TRBJ1-5 | TRBV30 | . | TGTGCCTGGAGTGCCCACTTTCCGGGATTTCCCCAGCATTTT | CAWSAHFPGFPQHF
. | TRBJ2-1 | TRBV29-1 | . | TGCAGCGTTGAATGGGCGCGCGTTTGGTTCTTC | CSVEWARVWFF
. | TRBJ1-2 | TRBV19 | TRBD1 | TGTGCCAGTAGTATCTGGGACAGGGTAAGCTATGGCTACACCTTC | CASSIWDRVSYGYTF
. | TRBJ2-7 | TRBV6-6 | . | TGTGCCAGCAGTTACTCGACATCCGGCTACGAGCAGTACTTC | CASSYSTSGYEQYF
. | TRBJ2-1 | TRBV3-1/TRBV3-2 | . | TGTGCCAGCAGCCAAGGGGGCGGGGCCGGGAGTGAGCAGTTCTTC | CASSQGGGAGSEQFF
. | TRBJ2-3 | TRBV14 | . | TGTGCCAGCAGCCCCGGCGGGAGCACAGATACGCAGTATTTT | CASSPGGSTDTQYF
. | TRBJ2-3 | TRBV11-3 | . | TGTGCCAGCAGCTCGGACAGCCAGCGCACAGATACGCAGTATTTT | CASSSDSQRTDTQYF
. | TRBJ2-3 | TRBV9 | TRBD2 | TGTGCCAGCAGCGGTAGCGGGAGGGGCACAGATACGCAGTATTTT | CASSGSGRGTDTQYF
. | TRBJ2-7 | TRBV6-5 | . | TGTGCCAGCAGTTACGGGCCCGAGCAGTACTTC | CASSYGPEQYF
few | TRBJ2-3 | TRBV19 | TRBD1 | TGTGCCAGTAGTCCAACAGGGGGCAAGGATACGCAGTATTTT | CASSPTGGKDTQYF
. | TRBJ2-2 | TRBV9 | . | TGTGCCAGCAGCCTGTACAGGGAAGGCACCGGGGAGCTGTTTTTT | CASSLYREGTGELFF
. | TRBJ2-5 | TRBV6-2/TRBV6-3 | TRBD2 | TGTGCCAGCAGTCGAGCGGGAGGGCAAGAGACCCAGTACTTC | CASSRAGGQETQYF
. | TRBJ2-1 | TRBV21-1 | . | TGTGCCAGCAGGGCCATTGAGCAGTTCTTC | CASRAIEQFF
few | TRBJ1-5 | TRBV28 | . | TGTGCCAGCGGCGGCGCCGCGGGAAGCAATCAGCCCCAGCATTTT | CASGGAAGSNQPQHF
. | TRBJ1-2 | TRBV2 | . | TGTGCCAGCAGTGTTGTCCTTAACTATGGCTACACCTTC | CASSVVLNYGYTF
. | TRBJ1-1 | TRBV18 | TRBD1 | TGTGCCAGCTCACGCGGGACAGGGGGCACTGAAGCTTTCTTT | CASSRGTGGTEAFF
. | TRBJ1-1 | TRBV7-2 | TRBD1 | TGTGCCAGCAGCACCCGGACAGGAAGCACGACTGAAGCTTTCTTT | CASSTRTGSTTEAFF
once | TRBJ2-3 | TRBV4-2 | TRBD2 | TGTGCCAGCAGCCAAGGGACTAGCGGGGTGTCAGATACGCAGTATTTT | CASSQGTSGVSDTQYF
. | TRBJ1-2 | TRBV6-5 | . | TGTGCCAGCAGTTACGGTGGCGGCACTCGGGGCTACACCTTC | CASSYGGGTRGYTF
. | TRBJ2-2 | TRBV5-1 | TRBD1 | TGCGCCAGCAGCCCTGGACAGGGGTCGGTCACCGGGGAGCTGTTTTTT | CASSPGQGSVTGELFF
once | TRBJ1-4 | TRBV28 | TRBD1 | TGTGCCAGCAGTTTATTCCCGGGACAGGATTCCGAAAAACTGTTTTTT | CASSLFPGQDSEKLFF
. | TRBJ2-1 | TRBV5-6 | TRBD1 | TGTGCCAGCAGCCAGGGACAGGGGACCTACAATGAGCAGTTCTTC | CASSQGQGTYNEQFF
. | TRBJ2-5 | TRBV6-5 | . | TGTGCCAGCAGTTCCAGGGGAACCCAGTACTTC | CASSSRGTQYF
. | TRBJ2-2 | TRBV6-2/TRBV6-3 | . | TGTGCCAGCAGTTCCCCCTACACCGGGGAGCTGTTTTTT | CASSSPYTGELFF
. | TRBJ1-6 | TRBV19 | . | TGTGCCAGTAACTCCCGGAGGGTAGGGTCACCCCTCCACTTT | CASNSRRVGSPLHF
. | TRBJ2-1 | TRBV5-1 | TRBD2 | TGCGCCAGCAGCTTGGGGCTAGCGGGAATCAATGAGCAGTTCTTC | CASSLGLAGINEQFF
. | TRBJ1-1 | TRBV18 | . | TGTGCCAGCTCCCTCCAACCCGTCCTCGGGGGCACTGAAGCTTTCTTT | CASSLQPVLGGTEAFF
. | TRBJ2-3 | TRBV24-1 | TRBD2 | TGTGCCGCCCGGGGGGAGACGCAGTATTTT | CAARGETQYF
. | TRBJ2-5 | TRBV30 | TRBD2 | TGTGCCTGGACCTTCAGCGGGGACCAAGAGACCCAGTACTTC | CAWTFSGDQETQYF